The TCR beta chain described here comes from a study of CD8 T cells in Susac syndrome. The CDR3 runs 14 residues. V was pared by 7 bases and J by 3 bases, with 5 bases of the junction left unmatched. Random hexamers were used to reverse transcribe the RNA input (0.5 to 1 ug). Amplification of TCR beta CDR3 across 54 Vbeta and 13 Jbeta was performed with immunoSEQ multiplex PCR. TCRdb re-analysed the immunoSEQ multiplex PCR reads in MiXCR, keeping a single row per CDR3 protein. The profile shows 150,000 to 200,000 distinct CDR3 sequences, about 95% of them singletons. The chain combines TRBV12-3 or TRBV12-4 with TRBJ2-7; 11 bases map to TRBD2. The material sequenced was CD4+ T cells from PBMCs. This receptor was taken from a human donor in good health. CDR3 amino acids: CASKAGLAVYEQYF. The CDR3, as DNA: TGTGCCAGCAAAGCGGGACTAGCGGTCTACGAGCAGTACTTC.